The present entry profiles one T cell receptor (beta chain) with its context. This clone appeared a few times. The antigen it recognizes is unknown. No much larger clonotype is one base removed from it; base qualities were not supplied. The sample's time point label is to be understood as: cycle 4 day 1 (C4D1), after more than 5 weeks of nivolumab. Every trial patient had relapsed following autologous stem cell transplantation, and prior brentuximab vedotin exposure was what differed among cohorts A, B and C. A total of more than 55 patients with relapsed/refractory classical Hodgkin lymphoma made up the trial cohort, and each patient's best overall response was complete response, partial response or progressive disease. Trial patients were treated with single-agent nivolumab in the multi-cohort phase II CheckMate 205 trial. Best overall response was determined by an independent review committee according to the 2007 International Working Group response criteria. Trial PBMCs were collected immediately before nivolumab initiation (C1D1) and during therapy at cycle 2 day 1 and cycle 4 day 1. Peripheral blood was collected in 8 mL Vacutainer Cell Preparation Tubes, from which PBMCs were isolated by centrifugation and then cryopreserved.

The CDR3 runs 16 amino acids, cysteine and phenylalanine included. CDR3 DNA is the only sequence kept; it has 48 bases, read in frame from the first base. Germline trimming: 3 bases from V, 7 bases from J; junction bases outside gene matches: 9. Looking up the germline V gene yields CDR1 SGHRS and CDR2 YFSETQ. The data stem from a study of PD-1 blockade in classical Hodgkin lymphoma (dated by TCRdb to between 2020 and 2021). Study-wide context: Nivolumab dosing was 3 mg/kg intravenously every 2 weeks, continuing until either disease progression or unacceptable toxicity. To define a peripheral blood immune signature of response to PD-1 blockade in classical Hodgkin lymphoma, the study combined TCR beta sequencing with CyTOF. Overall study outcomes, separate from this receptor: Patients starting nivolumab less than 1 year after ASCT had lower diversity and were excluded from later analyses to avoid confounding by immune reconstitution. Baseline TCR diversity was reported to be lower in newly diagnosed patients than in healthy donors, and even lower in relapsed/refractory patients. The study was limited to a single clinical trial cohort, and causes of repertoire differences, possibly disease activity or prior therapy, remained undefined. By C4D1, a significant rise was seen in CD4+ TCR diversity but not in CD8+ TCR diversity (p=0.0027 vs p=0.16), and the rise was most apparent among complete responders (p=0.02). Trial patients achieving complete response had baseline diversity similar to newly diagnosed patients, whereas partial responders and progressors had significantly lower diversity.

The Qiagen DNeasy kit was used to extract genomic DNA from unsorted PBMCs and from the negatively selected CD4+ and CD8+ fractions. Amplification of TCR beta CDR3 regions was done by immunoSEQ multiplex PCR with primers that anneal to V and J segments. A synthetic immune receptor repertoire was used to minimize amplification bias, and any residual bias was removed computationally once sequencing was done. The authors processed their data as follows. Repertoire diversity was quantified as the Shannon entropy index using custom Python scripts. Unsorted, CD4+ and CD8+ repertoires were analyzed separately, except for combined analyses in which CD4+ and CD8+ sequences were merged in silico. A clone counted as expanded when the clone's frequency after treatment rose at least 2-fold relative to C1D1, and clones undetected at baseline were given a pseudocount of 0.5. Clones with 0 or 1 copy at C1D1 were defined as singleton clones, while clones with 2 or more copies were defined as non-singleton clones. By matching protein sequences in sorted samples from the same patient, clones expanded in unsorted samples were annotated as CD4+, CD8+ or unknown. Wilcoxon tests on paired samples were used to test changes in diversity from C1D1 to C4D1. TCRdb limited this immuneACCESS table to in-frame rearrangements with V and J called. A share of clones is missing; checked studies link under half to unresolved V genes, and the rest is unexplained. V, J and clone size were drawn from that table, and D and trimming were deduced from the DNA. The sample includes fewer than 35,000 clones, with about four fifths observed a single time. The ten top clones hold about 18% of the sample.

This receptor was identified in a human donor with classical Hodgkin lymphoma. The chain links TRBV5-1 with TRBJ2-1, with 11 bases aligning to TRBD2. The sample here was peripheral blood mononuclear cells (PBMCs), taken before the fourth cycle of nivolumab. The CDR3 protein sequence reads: CASSWTPGLAANEQFF. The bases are TGCGCCAGCAGCTGGACGCCGGGACTAGCGGCAAATGAGCAGTTCTTC.